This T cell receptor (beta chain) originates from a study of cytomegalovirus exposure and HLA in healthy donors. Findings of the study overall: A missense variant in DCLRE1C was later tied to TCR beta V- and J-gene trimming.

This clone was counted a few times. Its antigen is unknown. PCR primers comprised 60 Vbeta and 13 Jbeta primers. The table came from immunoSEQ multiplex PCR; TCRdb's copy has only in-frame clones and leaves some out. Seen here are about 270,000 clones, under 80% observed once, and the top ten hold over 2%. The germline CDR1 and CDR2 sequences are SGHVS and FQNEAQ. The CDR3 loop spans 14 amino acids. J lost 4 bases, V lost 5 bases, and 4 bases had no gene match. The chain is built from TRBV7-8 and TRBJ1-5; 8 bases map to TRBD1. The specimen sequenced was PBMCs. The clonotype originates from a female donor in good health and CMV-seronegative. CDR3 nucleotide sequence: TGTGCCAGCAGCCAACGACAGGGGAATCAGCCCCAGCATTTT. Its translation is CASSQRQGNQPQHF.